The source of this T cell receptor beta chain is a study of blood T cells in healthy people across ages. For the second PCR, which ran for roughly 7 to 11 cycles, a sample-barcoded 5' primer and a J-beta primer mix were used. TCRdb analysed the 5' RACE reads with MiXCR anew, one entry per CDR3 protein. Here the sample spans some 1,000,000 distinct CDR3 sequences, less than 25% being singletons. This clonotype showed up just a few times. Every sample had a minimum of 6.5 million PBMCs isolated. These data are also associated with another study on T cells of mothers and their children.

The material sequenced was blood. The source is a girl aged 2-15 years in good health.

The CDR3 DNA reads TGCAGTGCTATAGCGGTCGGCTTGGGGGAGACCCAGTACTTC. Translating gives CSAIAVGLGETQYF. The chain joins TRBV20-1 to TRBJ2-5; D may be TRBD2 (6 bases). This CDR3 is built from 14 residues. Germline values: CDR1 DFQATT, CDR2 SNEGSKA (reference sequence). Trimming took off 4 bases at V and 5 bases at J, with 17 bases between the two ends.